Presented here are 22 T cell receptor beta chains from one specimen sequenced in a study of blood T cell repertoires in COVID-19. Clones were read by immunoSEQ multiplex PCR, and TCRdb kept only the in-frame ones, dropping some. This sample has about 120,000 clones; about nine tenths occur once, and the top ten carry roughly 30%. Source material: peripheral blood. These receptors were taken from a woman in her seventies with acute or convalescent COVID-19.

V is TRBV10-3 and J is TRBJ2-2; 8 bases match TRBD2. The trim removed 0 bases at V and 1 base at J, leaving 4 bases unmatched. Germline CDR1 and CDR2: ENHRY and SYGVKD. This CDR3 is built from 17 residues. The CDR3 DNA follows: TGTGCCATCAGTGAGTCTAGCGGGGTGGGGAACACCGGGGAGCTGTTTTTT. Its translation is CAISESSGVGNTGELFF.

The genes are TRBV27 and TRBJ1-1; a possible D gene is TRBD1 (6 bases). Between the trimmed V and J ends, which lost 5 bases and 4 bases, there was a span of 17 bases. The CDR3 runs 15 residues. Germline CDR1 MNHEY, CDR2 SMNVEV (reference sequence). The CDR3: CASSRQQGMGTEAFF. The CDR3 DNA reads as TGTGCCAGCAGTCGACAACAGGGAATGGGCACTGAAGCTTTCTTT.

This chain uses TRBV13 with TRBJ2-1, with D possibly being TRBD1 (6 bases). The germline V and J ends were trimmed by 7 bases and 4 bases, with 17 bases remaining between them. The germline V gene has CDR1 PRHDT and CDR2 FYEKMQ (reference sequence). CDR3 size: 15 residues. CDR3: CASKTPGHIYNEQFF. The CDR3 DNA is TGTGCCAGCAAAACACCGGGACACATATACAATGAGCAGTTCTTC.

This clone is hyperexpanded within its sample. The chain employs TRBV7-2 and TRBJ1-6, with D perhaps TRBD1 (5 bases). This CDR3 has 14 amino acids. Trimming took off 5 bases at V and 7 bases at J, with 12 bases between the two ends. Germline V CDR1 and CDR2: SGHTA, FQGNSA. CDR3 bases: TGTGCCAGCAGCCTAGGGGAGGGGAATTCACCCCTCCACTTT. Residues: CASSLGEGNSPLHF.

The chain has TRBV9 and TRBJ1-5; D is ambiguous. Per the germline V gene, CDR1 is SGDLS and CDR2 is YYNGEE. V lost 0 bases to trimming and J lost 5 bases, with 12 bases between them. This CDR3 is 15 amino acids long. CDR3 in amino acids: CASSVGGQEYQPQHF. CDR3 sequence (DNA): TGTGCCAGCAGCGTAGGAGGGCAGGAGTATCAGCCCCAGCATTTT.

V gene TRBV6-5 combines with J gene TRBJ1-3; no clear D gene. This CDR3 is 14 amino acids long. The V and J ends lost 0 bases and 3 bases respectively, with 6 bases between them. Germline lookup yields CDR1 MNHEY and CDR2 SVGAGI. CDR3 sequence reads: CASSYSGFGNTIYF. For the CDR3, the DNA is TGTGCCAGCAGTTACTCCGGGTTTGGAAACACCATATATTTT.

The genes are TRBV2 and TRBJ1-4; tentatively, D is TRBD1 (6 bases). Per germline, CDR1 SNHLY and CDR2 FYNNEI. Deletions cut 7 bases from V and 4 bases from J, with 10 bases between. This CDR3 is built from 13 residues. The CDR3 is CASKAGDNEKLFF. The CDR3 DNA sequence: TGTGCCAGCAAGGCAGGGGATAATGAAAAACTGTTTTTT.

The rearrangement uses TRBV19 and TRBJ1-2; the D is unclear. V was pared by 4 bases and J by 8 bases, with 20 bases between. CDR3 size: 15 residues. Looked up from germline, CDR1 is LNHDA and CDR2 is SQIVND (reference sequence). CDR3 nucleotides: TGTGCCAGTAGTAACCAACCGGCCGGTCTGAGGGGCTACACCTTC. This gives the protein CASSNQPAGLRGYTF.

V and J are TRBV28 and TRBJ1-2; a weak D match, TRBD1 (5 bases). V lost 3 bases and J 4 bases, leaving 12 bases between the germline ends. The germline gives CDR1 MDHEN, CDR2 SYDVKM. The CDR3 has 14 amino acids. The CDR3 region is CASSLGGTAYGYTF. In DNA form, the CDR3 reads TGTGCCAGCAGTTTGGGGGGGACTGCCTATGGCTACACCTTC.

The rearrangement uses TRBV2 and TRBJ2-2; 7 positions agree with TRBD1. CDR1 is SNHLY, CDR2 FYNNEI, per germline. The V and J ends lost 6 bases and 7 bases, in that order; junction bases with no gene match: 8. There are 14 residues in the CDR3. The CDR3 coding sequence is TGTGCCAGCAGCTGGACAGGCGGAGACGGGGAGCTGTTTTTT. It translates to CASSWTGGDGELFF.

The CDR3 protein is CASSYSSISNQPQHF. The CDR3 DNA reads as TGTGCCAGCAGTTACTCGTCAATTAGCAATCAGCCCCAGCATTTT. The V gene is TRBV6-5, the J gene TRBJ1-5, with D unresolved. This CDR3 spans 15 amino acids. Germline V lookup: CDR1 MNHEY, CDR2 SVGAGI. The V end was cut by 0 bases, the J end by 0 bases, with 6 bases between.

The V call is TRBV25-1, the J call TRBJ2-3; 7 bases match TRBD1. Per germline, CDR1 MGHDK and CDR2 SYGVNS. Trimming removed 6 bases from V and 1 base from J; junction bases left unmatched: 4. This CDR3 has 14 amino acids. The CDR3 DNA reads TGTGCCAGCAGGAGACAGGGTGGCACAGATACGCAGTATTTT. It translates to CASRRQGGTDTQYF. The whole variable domain, remainder taken from reference TRBV25-1 and TRBJ2-3, is EADIYQTPRYLVIGTGKKITLECSQTMGHDKMYWYQQDPGMELHLIHYSYGVNSTEKGDLSSESTVSRIRTEHFPLTLESARPSHTSQYLCASRRQGGTDTQYFGPGTRLTVL.

The V and J genes are TRBV19 and TRBJ2-7; 8 positions match TRBD1. Per germline, CDR1 LNHDA and CDR2 SQIVND (reference sequence). The CDR3 contains 15 residues. With 6 bases clipped from V and 3 bases from J, the junction kept 10 bases outside the gene matches. In nucleotides, the CDR3 is TGTGCCAGTAGCCAAATGGGCAGGGGGCACTACGAGCAGTACTTC. This translates into CASSQMGRGHYEQYF.

This clone was recorded once. The V gene is TRBV4-1, the J gene TRBJ1-5; TRBD1 agrees at 8 bases. The V segment lost 2 bases and the J segment 6 bases; nucleotides outside the gene matches: 9. Germline-derived CDR1 and CDR2 are MGHRA and YSYEKL. CDR3 length equals 16 residues. The CDR3 sequence: CASSQTSDRGGQPQHF. CDR3 bases: TGCGCCAGCAGCCAAACTTCAGACAGGGGCGGTCAGCCCCAGCATTTT.

The chain joins TRBV3-1 (or the pseudogene TRBV3-2) to TRBJ2-5; 10 positions agree with TRBD2. Germline V lookup: CDR1 LGHDT, CDR2 YNNKEL (reference sequence). V was clipped by 5 bases and J by 0 bases; unmatched bases: 9. The CDR3 is 17 residues long. The CDR3 protein is CASSGGLAGADQETQYF. The CDR3 bases are TGTGCCAGCAGCGGGGGGCTAGCGGGGGCCGACCAAGAGACCCAGTACTTC.

The chain has TRBV2 and TRBJ1-5; TRBD1 might be the D (5 bases). Germline V CDR1 and CDR2: SNHLY, FYNNEI. V was cut by 7 bases and J by 4 bases, with 11 bases left in between. This CDR3 has 13 residues. For the CDR3, the DNA is TGTGCCAGCAAGGGGCCTACAAATCAGCCCCAGCATTTT. The encoded protein is CASKGPTNQPQHF.

This rearrangement joins TRBV3-1 (or the pseudogene TRBV3-2) to TRBJ1-3; D is uncertain. The CDR3 length is 14 residues. Trimming took off 7 bases at V and 3 bases at J, with 13 bases between the two ends. Germline loops: CDR1 LGHDT, CDR2 YNNKEL (reference sequence). The DNA for the CDR3 is TGTGCCAGCACTCGGAGTGGGAGTGGAAACACCATATATTTT. As protein: CASTRSGSGNTIYF.

This chain connects TRBV28 to TRBJ1-3, with D hard to call. The V gene lost 5 bases and the J gene lost 4 bases, with 15 bases spanning the gap. The CDR3 length is 15 residues. Germline lookup yields CDR1 MDHEN and CDR2 SYDVKM. CDR3 in amino acids: CASSDSLTGGNTIYF. In nucleotides, the CDR3 is TGTGCCAGCAGTGACTCCTTGACCGGGGGAAACACCATATATTTT. The entire variable domain, with the rest obtained from reference TRBV28 and TRBJ1-3, is as follows: DVKVTQSSRYLVKRTGEKVFLECVQDMDHENMFWYRQDPGLGLRLIYFSYDVKMKEKGDIPEGYSVSREKKERFSLILESASTNQTSMYLCASSDSLTGGNTIYFGEGSWLTVV.

The genes are TRBV3-1 (or the pseudogene TRBV3-2) and TRBJ1-5; D may be TRBD1 (6 bases). The CDR3 consists of 14 residues. The V end lost 0 bases, the J end lost 7 bases, and 10 bases lay between the germline ends. The germline V gene encodes CDR1 LGHDT and CDR2 YNNKEL (reference sequence). CDR3 sequence: CASSQETGSQPQHF. CDR3 DNA: TGTGCCAGCAGCCAAGAGACAGGCTCACAGCCCCAGCATTTT.

The CDR3 coding sequence is TGCAGCCTGTCAAGGCGGTCGGACTATGGCTACACCTTC. Translating gives CSLSRRSDYGYTF. The rearrangement uses TRBV29-1 and TRBJ1-2; D remains unclear. CDR3 size: 13 residues. CDR1 and CDR2 from the germline V gene are SQVTM and ANQGSEA. Trimming took 8 bases from V and 3 from J, leaving 16 bases between them.

The chain combines TRBV5-4 with TRBJ2-1; tentative D call: TRBD1 (5 bases). Trimming cost V 4 bases and J 8 bases, with 10 bases left between them. Per the germline V gene, CDR1 is SGHNT and CDR2 is YYREEE (reference sequence). The CDR3 extends over 12 amino acids. The CDR3 is CASSGDSDEQFF. The DNA of the CDR3 is TGTGCCAGCAGCGGCGACAGCGATGAGCAGTTCTTC. The full variable domain, its missing parts supplied by reference TRBV5-4 and TRBJ2-1, is ETGVTQSPTHLIKTRGQQVTLRCSSQSGHNTVSWYQQALGQGPQFIFQYYREEENGRGNFPPRFSGLQFPNYSSELNVNALELDDSALYLCASSGDSDEQFFGPGTRLTVL.

Details on this clone: At one of its ends the junction is not consistent with the germline gene, which may arise from a read error. The chain combines TRBV11-3 with TRBJ2-5; no clear D gene. CDR3 length: 11 amino acids. In germline, CDR1 is SGHNT, CDR2 YENEEA. The CDR3 bases are TGTGCCAGCAGTTACTTCGATCCCCCCGACTTC. Protein product: CASSYFDPPDF.